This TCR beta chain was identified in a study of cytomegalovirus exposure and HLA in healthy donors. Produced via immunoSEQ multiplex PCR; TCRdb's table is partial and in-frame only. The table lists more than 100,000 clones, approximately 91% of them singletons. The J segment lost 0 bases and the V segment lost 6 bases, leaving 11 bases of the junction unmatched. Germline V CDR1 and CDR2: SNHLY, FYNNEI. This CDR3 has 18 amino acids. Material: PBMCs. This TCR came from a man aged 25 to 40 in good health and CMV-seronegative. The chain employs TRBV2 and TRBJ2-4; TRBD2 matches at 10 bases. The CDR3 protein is CASRRTSGASLAKNIQYF. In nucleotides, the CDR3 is TGTGCCAGCAGAAGGACTAGCGGAGCGTCTCTAGCCAAAAACATTCAGTACTTC.